This T cell receptor beta chain was sequenced in a study (dated by TCRdb to 2021 to 2024). The junction shows trimming of 6 bases on V and 5 bases on J, plus 8 bases between the germline ends. Based on the germline V gene, the CDR1 and CDR2 sequences are MDHEN and SYDVKM. Its CDR3 holds 12 amino acids, cysteine through phenylalanine. Just the 36-base CDR3 DNA is kept, in frame starting at base 1. General study outcomes and caveats: According to the authors, more investigation is needed, including longitudinal sampling and evaluation of a control group.

Details on this clone: It has no known antigen specificity. Per-base qualities were not stored, and no clone one base away is much larger.

Survey-level sequencing on the immunoSEQ platform was used to profile TCR beta chain repertoires. Processing in the source paper ran as follows. Repertoire diversity was quantified by the inverse Simpson index, and CDR3 amino acid length spectratypes and V-J pairing frequencies were compared. Clonotypes specific to SARS-CoV-2, CMV, influenza A and EBV were annotated by matching TCR beta CDR3 sequences against VDJdb. As stored in TCRdb, this immuneACCESS dataset retains in-frame rearrangements with V and J assigned. A fraction of the clones does not appear; measured against another copy, unresolved V genes explain less than half of the discrepancy, and the remainder lacks a known reason. Clone size and the V and J calls come from that table; the DNA yielded D and trimming. This sample lists about 50,000 clones; 85% to 95% were detected once. The ten largest clones add up to about 10% of the sample.

PBMCs were isolated from peripheral blood, and genomic DNA from unsorted PBMCs was used for TCR beta sequencing. The chain is made from TRBV28 and TRBJ1-5; the D gene identity is not certain. Sequencing input: PBMCs. This TCR came from a middle-aged man with rheumatoid arthritis. For the CDR3, the sequence is CASRGIDQPQHF. The nucleotide sequence is TGTGCCAGCAGGGGGATAGATCAGCCCCAGCATTTT.